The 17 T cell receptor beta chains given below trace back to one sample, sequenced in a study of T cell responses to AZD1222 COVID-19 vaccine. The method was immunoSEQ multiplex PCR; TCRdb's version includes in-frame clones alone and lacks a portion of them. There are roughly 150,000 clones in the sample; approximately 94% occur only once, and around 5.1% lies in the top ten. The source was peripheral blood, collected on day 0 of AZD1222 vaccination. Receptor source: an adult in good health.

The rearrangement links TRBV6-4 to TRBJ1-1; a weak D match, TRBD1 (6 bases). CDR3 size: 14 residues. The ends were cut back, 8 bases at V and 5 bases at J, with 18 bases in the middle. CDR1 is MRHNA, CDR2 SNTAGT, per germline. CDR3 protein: CASAPEGGRTEAFF. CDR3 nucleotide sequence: TGTGCCAGCGCCCCAGAAGGGGGGCGGACTGAAGCTTTCTTT.

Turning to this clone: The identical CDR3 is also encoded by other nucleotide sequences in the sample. The CDR3 loop is CASSIGLAGGRTGELFF. CDR3 DNA: TGTGCCAGTAGTATCGGATTAGCGGGGGGTCGGACCGGGGAGCTGTTTTTT. This rearrangement joins TRBV19 to TRBJ2-2, with TRBD2 matching 10 bases. Germline V CDR1 and CDR2: LNHDA, SQIVND (reference sequence). The CDR3 length is 17 residues. Trimming at V came to 3 bases and at J to 5 bases, leaving 9 bases not matched to a gene.

The CDR3 DNA reads as TGTGCCAGCATGGTTTTGCGTGAGACCCAGTACTTC. This encodes CASMVLRETQYF. This chain links TRBV27 with TRBJ2-5; unclear D gene. V was clipped by 7 bases and J by 5 bases, with 11 bases between them. The CDR3 is 12 amino acids. Germline values: CDR1 MNHEY, CDR2 SMNVEV (reference sequence).

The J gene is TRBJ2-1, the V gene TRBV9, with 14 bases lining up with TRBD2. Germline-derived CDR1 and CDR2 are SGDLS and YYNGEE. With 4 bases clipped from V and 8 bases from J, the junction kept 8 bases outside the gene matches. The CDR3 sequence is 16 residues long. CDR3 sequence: CASSFPTSGGAHEQFF. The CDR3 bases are TGTGCCAGCAGCTTCCCGACTAGCGGGGGGGCCCATGAGCAGTTCTTC.

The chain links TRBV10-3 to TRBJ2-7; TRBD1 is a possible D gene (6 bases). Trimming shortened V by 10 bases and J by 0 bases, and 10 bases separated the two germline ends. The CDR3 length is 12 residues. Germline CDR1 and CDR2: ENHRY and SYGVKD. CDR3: CATRGASYEQYF. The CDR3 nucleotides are TGTGCCACCAGGGGTGCCTCCTACGAGCAGTACTTC.

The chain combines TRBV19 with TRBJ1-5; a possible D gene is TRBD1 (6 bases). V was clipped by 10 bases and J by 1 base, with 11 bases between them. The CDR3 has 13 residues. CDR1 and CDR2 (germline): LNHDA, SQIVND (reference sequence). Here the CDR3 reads CAIQGRSNQPQHF. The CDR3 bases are TGTGCCATACAGGGTCGAAGCAATCAGCCCCAGCATTTT.

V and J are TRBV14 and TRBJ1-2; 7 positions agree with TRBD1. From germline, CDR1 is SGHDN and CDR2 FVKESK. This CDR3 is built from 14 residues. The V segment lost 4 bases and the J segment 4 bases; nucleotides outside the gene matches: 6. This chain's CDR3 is CASSLRQGSYGYTF. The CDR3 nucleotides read TGTGCCAGCAGCCTACGACAGGGATCCTATGGCTACACCTTC.

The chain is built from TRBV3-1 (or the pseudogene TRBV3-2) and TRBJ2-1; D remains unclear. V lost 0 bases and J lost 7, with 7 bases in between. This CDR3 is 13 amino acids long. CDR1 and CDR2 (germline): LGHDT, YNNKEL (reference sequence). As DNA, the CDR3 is TGTGCCAGCAGCCAAGATCTGCGGAATGAGCAGTTCTTC. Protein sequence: CASSQDLRNEQFF.

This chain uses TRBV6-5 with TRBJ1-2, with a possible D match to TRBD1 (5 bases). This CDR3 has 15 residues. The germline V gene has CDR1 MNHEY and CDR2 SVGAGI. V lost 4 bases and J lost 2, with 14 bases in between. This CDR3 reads CASSFSGGPNYGYTF. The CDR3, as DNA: TGTGCCAGCAGTTTCTCTGGGGGACCCAACTATGGCTACACCTTC.

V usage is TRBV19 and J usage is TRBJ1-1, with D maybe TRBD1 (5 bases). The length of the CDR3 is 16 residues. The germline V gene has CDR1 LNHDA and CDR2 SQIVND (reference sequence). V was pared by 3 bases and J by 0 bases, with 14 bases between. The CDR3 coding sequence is TGTGCCAGTAGTATGGAGACTGGACACATGAACACTGAAGCTTTCTTT. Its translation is CASSMETGHMNTEAFF.

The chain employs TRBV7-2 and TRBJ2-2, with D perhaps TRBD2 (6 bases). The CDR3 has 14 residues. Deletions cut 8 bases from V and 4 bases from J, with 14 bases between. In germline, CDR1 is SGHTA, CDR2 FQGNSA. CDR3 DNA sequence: TGTGCCAGCCTCCTGGAGCGGGTCACCGGGGAGCTGTTTTTT. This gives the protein CASLLERVTGELFF.

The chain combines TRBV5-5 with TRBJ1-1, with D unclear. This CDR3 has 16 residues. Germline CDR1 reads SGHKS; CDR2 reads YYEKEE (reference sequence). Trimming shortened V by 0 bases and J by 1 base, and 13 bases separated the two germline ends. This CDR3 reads CASSLGVLGQNTEAFF. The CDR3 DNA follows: TGTGCCAGCAGCTTGGGGGTTCTTGGGCAGAACACTGAAGCTTTCTTT. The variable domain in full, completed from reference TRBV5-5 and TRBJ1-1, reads DAGVTQSPTHLIKTRGQQVTLRCSPISGHKSVSWYQQVLGQGPQFIFQYYEKEERGRGNFPDRFSARQFPNYSSELNVNALLLGDSALYLCASSLGVLGQNTEAFFGQGTRLTVV.

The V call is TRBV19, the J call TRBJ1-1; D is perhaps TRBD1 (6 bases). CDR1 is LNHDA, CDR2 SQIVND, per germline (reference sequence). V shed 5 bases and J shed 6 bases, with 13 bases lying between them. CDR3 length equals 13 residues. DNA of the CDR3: TGTGCCAGTAGTCTACGACAGGCGTCTGAAGCTTTCTTT. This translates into CASSLRQASEAFF.

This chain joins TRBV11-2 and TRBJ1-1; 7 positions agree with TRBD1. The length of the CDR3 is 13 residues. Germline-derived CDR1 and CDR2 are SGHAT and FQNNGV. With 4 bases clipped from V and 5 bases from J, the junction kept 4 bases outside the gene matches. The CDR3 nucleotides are TGTGCCAGCAGCTCATTACAGGGGACTGAAGCTTTCTTT. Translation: CASSSLQGTEAFF.

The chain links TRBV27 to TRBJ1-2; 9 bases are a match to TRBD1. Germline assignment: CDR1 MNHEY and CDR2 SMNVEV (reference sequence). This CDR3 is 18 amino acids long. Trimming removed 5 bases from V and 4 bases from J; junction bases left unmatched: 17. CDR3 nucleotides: TGTGCCAGCAGTCGGATCCTAACAGGGGGCATTGTTAGCTATGGCTACACCTTC. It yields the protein CASSRILTGGIVSYGYTF.

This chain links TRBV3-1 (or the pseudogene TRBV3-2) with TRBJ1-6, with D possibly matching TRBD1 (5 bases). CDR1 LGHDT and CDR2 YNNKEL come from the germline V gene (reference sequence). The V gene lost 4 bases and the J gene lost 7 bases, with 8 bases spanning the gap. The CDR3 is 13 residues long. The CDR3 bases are TGTGCCAGCAGCCCCGCAGGGAATTCACCCCTCCACTTT. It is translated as CASSPAGNSPLHF.

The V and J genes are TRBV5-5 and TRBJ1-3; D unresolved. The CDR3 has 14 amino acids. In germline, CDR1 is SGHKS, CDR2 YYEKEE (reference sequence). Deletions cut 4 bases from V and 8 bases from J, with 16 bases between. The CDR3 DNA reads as TGTGCCAGCAGCCAACCCCCGGGTTGGGACACCATATATTTT. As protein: CASSQPPGWDTIYF. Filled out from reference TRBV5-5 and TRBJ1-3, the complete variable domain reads DAGVTQSPTHLIKTRGQQVTLRCSPISGHKSVSWYQQVLGQGPQFIFQYYEKEERGRGNFPDRFSARQFPNYSSELNVNALLLGDSALYLCASSQPPGWDTIYFGEGSWLTVV.